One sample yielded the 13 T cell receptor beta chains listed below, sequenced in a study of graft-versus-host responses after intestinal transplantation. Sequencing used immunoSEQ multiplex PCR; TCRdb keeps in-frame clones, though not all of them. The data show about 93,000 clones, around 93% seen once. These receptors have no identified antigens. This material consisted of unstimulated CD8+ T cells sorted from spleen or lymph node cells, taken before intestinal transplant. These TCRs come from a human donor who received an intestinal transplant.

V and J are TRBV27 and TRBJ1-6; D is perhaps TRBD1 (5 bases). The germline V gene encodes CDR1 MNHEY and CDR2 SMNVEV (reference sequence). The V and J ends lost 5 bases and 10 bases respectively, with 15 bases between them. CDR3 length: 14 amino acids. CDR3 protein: CASSPEQDWSPLHF. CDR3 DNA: TGTGCCAGCAGTCCCGAACAGGATTGGTCACCCCTCCACTTT.

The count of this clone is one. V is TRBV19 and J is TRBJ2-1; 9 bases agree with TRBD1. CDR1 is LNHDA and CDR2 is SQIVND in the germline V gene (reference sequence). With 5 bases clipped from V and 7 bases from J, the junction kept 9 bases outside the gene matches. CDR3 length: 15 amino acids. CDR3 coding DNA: TGTGCCAGTAGTGCAGCCGGGACAGGGTATAATGAGCAGTTCTTC. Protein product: CASSAAGTGYNEQFF.

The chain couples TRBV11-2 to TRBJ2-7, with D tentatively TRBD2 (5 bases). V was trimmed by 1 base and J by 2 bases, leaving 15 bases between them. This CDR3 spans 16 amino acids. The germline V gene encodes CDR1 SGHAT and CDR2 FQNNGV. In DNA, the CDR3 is TGTGCCAGCAGCTTAGCTGGACTCGGTGGGGCCTACGAGCAGTACTTC. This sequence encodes CASSLAGLGGAYEQYF.

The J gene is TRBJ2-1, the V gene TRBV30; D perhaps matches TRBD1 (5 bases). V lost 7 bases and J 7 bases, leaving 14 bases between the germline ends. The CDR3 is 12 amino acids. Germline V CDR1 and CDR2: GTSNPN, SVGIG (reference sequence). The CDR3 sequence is CALTDAVNEQFF. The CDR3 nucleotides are TGTGCCTTGACAGATGCTGTAAATGAGCAGTTCTTC. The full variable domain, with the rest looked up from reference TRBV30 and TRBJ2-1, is SQTIHQWPATLVQPVGSPLSLECTVEGTSNPNLYWYRQAAGRGLQLLFYSVGIGQISSEVPQNLSASRPQDRQFILSSKKLLLSDSGFYLCALTDAVNEQFFGPGTRLTVL.

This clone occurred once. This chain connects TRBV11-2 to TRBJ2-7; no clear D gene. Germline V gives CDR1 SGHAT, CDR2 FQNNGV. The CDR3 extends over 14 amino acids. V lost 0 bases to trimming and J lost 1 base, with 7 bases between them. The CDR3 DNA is TGTGCCAGCAGCTTAGATACACCTTCCTACGAGCAGTACTTC. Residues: CASSLDTPSYEQYF.

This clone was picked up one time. The CDR3, as DNA: TGTGCCAGCAGTCCTAGACTACCCGGGGAGCAGTTCTTC. It is translated as CASSPRLPGEQFF. The chain links TRBV7-2 to TRBJ2-1; tentative D call: TRBD2 (5 bases). Trimming left V 6 bases short and J 10 bases short, with 16 bases between. The CDR3 is 13 residues long. Germline-derived CDR1 and CDR2 are SGHTA and FQGNSA.

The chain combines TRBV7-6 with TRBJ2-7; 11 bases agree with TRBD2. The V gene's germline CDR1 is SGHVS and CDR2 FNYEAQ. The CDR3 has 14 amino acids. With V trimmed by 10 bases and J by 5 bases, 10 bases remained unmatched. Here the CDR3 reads CANTTSGSPHEQYF. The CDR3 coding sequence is TGTGCCAACACAACTAGCGGGAGTCCCCACGAGCAGTACTTC.

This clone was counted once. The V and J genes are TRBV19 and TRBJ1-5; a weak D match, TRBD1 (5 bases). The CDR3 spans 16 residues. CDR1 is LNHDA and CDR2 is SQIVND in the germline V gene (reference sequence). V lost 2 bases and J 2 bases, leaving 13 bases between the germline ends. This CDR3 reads CASSIPGLVRNQPQHF. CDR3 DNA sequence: TGTGCCAGTAGTATACCAGGGTTGGTGCGCAATCAGCCCCAGCATTTT.

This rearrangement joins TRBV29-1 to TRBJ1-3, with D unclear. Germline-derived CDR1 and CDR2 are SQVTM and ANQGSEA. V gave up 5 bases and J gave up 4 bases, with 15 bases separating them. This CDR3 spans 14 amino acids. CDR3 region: CSVFKLGNGNTIYF. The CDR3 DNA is TGCAGCGTTTTTAAACTGGGCAACGGAAACACCATATATTTT.

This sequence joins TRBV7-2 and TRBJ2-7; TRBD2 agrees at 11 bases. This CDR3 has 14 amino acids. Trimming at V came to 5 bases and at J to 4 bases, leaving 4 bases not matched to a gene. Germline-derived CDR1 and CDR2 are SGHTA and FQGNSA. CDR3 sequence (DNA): TGTGCCAGCAGCACTAGCGGGGGAGGGTACGAGCAGTACTTC. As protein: CASSTSGGGYEQYF.

CDR3 amino acids: CASSPSGISTDTQYF. In DNA, the CDR3 is TGTGCCAGCAGCCCTAGCGGTATTAGCACAGATACGCAGTATTTT. The V call is TRBV5-6, the J call TRBJ2-3; 7 positions match TRBD2. CDR1 and CDR2 (germline): SGHDT, YYEEEE. V lost 4 bases and J lost 0; bases outside the gene matches: 5. The length of the CDR3 is 15 residues.

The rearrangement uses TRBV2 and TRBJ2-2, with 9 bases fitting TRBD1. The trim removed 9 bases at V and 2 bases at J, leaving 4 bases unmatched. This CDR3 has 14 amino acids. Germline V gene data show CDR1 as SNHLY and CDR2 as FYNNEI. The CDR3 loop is CARETGGNTGELFF. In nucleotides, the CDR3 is TGTGCCAGGGAGACAGGGGGAAACACCGGGGAGCTGTTTTTT.

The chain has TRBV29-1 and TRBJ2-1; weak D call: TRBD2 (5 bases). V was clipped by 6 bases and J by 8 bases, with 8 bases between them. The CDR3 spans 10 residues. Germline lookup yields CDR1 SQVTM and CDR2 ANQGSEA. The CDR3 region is CSVSGYEQFF. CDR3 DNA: TGCAGCGTCTCGGGGTATGAGCAGTTCTTC.